These T cell receptor beta chains were read from a single sample in a study of T cell responses to AZD1222 COVID-19 vaccine. TCRdb keeps only in-frame clones here, not all; method: immunoSEQ multiplex PCR. The repertoire includes about 130,000 clones, 80% to 90% of them detected once, and under 9.5% sits in the top ten. Material: peripheral blood, obtained on day 0 of AZD1222 vaccination. Receptors originate from an adult in good health. CDR3s leave out the opening cysteine and the closing phenylalanine or tryptophan. The order of the fields is clone size, V gene, CDR3 protein. The size field is filled for only some rows; it gives once, few, many or a size class.

- | TRBV5-1 | ASAQTGYNEKLF
- | TRBV7-2 | ASSLMAGEQY
- | TRBV27 | ASTPRRAQMYNEQF
- | TRBV7-2 | ASSDEVMTSYEQY
- | TRBV9 | ASAVVGSYNEQF
few | TRBV11-1 | ASSARPSAGEQY
- | TRBV6-5 | ASQKGDGYT
few | TRBV7-2 | ASSLGPSTYMDSPLH
- | TRBV27 | ASSPRLAQETQY
few | TRBV5-1 | ASSLGAGDRYT